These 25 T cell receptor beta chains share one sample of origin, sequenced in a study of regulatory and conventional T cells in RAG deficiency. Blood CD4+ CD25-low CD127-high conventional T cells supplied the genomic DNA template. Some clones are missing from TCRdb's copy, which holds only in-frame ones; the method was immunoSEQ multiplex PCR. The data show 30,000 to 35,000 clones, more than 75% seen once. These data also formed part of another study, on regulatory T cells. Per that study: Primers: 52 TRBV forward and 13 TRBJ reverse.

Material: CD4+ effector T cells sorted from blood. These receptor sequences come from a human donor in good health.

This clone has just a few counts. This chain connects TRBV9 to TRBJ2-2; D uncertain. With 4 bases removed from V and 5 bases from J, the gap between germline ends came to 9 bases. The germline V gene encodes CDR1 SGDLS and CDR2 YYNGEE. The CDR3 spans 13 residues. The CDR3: CASSPRLTGELFF. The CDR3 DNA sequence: TGTGCCAGCAGCCCGAGGCTAACCGGGGAGCTGTTTTTT.

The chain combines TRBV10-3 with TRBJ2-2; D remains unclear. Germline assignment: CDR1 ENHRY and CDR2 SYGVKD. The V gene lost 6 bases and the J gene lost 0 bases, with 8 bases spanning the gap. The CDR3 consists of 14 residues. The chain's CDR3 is CAISELTNTGELFF. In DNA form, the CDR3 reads TGTGCCATCAGCGAACTGACGAACACCGGGGAGCTGTTTTTT.

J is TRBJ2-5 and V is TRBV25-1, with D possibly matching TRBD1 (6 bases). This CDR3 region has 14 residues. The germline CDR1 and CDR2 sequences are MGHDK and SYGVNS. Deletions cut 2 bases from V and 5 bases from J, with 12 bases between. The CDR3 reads CASSEPGAVETQYF. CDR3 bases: TGTGCCAGCAGTGAACCAGGGGCCGTTGAGACCCAGTACTTC.

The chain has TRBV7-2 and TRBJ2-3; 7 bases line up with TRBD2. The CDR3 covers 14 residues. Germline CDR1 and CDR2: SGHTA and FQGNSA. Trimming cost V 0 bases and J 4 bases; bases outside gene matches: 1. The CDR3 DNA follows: TGTGCCAGCAGCTTAGCCCTAGCGGCAGATACGCAGTATTTT. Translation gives CASSLALAADTQYF.

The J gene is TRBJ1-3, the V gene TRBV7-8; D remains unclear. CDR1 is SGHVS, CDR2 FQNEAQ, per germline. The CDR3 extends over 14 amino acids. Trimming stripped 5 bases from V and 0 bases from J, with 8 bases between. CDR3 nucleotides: TGTGCCAGCAGCACCACGAGCTCTGGAAACACCATATATTTT. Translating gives CASSTTSSGNTIYF.

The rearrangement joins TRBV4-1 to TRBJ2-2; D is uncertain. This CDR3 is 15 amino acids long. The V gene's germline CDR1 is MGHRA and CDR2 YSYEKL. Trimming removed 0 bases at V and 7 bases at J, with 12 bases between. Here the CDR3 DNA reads TGCGCCAGCAGCCAAGATCCTCGAAATAACGGGGAGCTGTTTTTT. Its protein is CASSQDPRNNGELFF.

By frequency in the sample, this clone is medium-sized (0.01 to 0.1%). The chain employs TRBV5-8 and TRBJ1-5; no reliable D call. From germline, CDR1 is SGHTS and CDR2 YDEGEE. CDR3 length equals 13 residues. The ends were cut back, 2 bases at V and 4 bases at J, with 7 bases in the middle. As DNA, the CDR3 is TGTGCCAGCAGCTTTAGAAGTAATCAGCCCCAGCATTTT. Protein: CASSFRSNQPQHF. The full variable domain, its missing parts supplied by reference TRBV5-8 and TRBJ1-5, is EAGVTQSPTHLIKTRGQQATLRCSPISGHTSVYWYQQALGLGLQFLLWYDEGEERNRGNFPPRFSGRQFPNYSSELNVNALELEDSALYLCASSFRSNQPQHFGDGTRLSIL.

CDR3 amino acids: CASSHSGTLSYEQYF. DNA of the CDR3: TGTGCCAGCAGCCACAGCGGGACGTTATCCTACGAGCAGTACTTC. The gene calls are TRBV7-9 and TRBJ2-7, with 7 bases matching TRBD2. The V and J ends lost 5 bases and 1 base, in that order; junction bases with no gene match: 8. The germline gives CDR1 SEHNR, CDR2 FQNEAQ (reference sequence). This CDR3 spans 15 amino acids.

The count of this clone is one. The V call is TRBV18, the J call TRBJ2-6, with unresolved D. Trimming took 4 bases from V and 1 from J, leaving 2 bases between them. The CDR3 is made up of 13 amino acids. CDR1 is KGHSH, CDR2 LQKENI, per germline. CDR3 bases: TGTGCCAGCTCACAGTCTGGGGCCAACGTCCTGACTTTC. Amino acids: CASSQSGANVLTF.

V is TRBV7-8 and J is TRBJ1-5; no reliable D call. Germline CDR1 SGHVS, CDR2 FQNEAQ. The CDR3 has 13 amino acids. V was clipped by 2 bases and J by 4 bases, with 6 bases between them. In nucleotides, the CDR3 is TGTGCCAGCAGCTTAATGGCGAATCAGCCCCAGCATTTT. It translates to CASSLMANQPQHF.

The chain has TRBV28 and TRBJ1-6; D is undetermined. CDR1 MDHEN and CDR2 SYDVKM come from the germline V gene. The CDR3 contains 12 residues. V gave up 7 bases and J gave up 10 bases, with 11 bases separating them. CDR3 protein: CASTMDGSPLHF. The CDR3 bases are TGTGCCAGCACCATGGACGGCTCACCCCTCCACTTT.

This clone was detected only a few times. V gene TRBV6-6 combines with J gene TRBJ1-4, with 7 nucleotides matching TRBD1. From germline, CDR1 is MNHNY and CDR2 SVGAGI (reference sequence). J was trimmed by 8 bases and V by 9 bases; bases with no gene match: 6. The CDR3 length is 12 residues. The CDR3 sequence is CASRTGGEKLFF. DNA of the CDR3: TGTGCCAGTAGGACAGGCGGGGAAAAACTGTTTTTT.

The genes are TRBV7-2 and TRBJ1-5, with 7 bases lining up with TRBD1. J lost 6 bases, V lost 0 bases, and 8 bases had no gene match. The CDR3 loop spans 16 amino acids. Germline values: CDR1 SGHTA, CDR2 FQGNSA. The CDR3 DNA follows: TGTGCCAGCAGCTTAGCCGGCAGGGGGTTAAGTCAGCCCCAGCATTTT. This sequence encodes CASSLAGRGLSQPQHF.

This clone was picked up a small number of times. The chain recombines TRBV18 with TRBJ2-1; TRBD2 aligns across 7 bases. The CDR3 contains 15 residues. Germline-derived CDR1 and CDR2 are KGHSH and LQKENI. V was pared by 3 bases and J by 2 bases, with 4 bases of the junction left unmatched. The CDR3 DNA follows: TGTGCCAGCTCACCCGGGGAGGGCACCTACAATGAGCAGTTCTTC. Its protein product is CASSPGEGTYNEQFF.

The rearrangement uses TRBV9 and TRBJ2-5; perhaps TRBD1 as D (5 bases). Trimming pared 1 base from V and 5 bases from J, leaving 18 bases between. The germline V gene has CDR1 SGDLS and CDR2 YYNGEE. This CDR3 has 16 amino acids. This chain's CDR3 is CASSVSARGQEETQYF. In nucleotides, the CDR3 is TGTGCCAGCAGCGTATCGGCTAGGGGCCAAGAGGAGACCCAGTACTTC.

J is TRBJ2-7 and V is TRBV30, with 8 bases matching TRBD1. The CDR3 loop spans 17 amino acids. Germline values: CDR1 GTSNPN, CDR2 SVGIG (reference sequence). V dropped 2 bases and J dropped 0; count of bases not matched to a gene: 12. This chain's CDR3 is CAWSWYDRGLYSYEQYF. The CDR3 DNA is TGTGCCTGGAGTTGGTATGACAGGGGCCTATACTCCTACGAGCAGTACTTC. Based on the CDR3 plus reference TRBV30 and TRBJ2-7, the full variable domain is SQTIHQWPATLVQPVGSPLSLECTVEGTSNPNLYWYRQAAGRGLQLLFYSVGIGQISSEVPQNLSASRPQDRQFILSSKKLLLSDSGFYLCAWSWYDRGLYSYEQYFGPGTRLTVT.

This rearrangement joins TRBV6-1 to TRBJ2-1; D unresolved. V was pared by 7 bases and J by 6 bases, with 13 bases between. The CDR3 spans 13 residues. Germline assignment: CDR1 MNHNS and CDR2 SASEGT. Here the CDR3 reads CASKNDMINEQFF. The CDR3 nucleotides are TGTGCCAGCAAGAATGACATGATCAATGAGCAGTTCTTC.

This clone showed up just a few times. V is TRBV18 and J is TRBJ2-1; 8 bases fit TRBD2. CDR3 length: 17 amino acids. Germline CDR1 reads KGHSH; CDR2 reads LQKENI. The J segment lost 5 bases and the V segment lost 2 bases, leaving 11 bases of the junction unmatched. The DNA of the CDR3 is TGTGCCAGCTCACCAGGATTGCGGACTAGCCTTAACAATGAGCAGTTCTTC. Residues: CASSPGLRTSLNNEQFF. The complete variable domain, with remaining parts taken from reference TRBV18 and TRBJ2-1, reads NAGVMQNPRHLVRRRGQEARLRCSPMKGHSHVYWYRQLPEEGLKFMVYLQKENIIDESGMPKERFSAEFPKEGPSILRIQQVVRGDSAAYFCASSPGLRTSLNNEQFFGPGTRLTVL.

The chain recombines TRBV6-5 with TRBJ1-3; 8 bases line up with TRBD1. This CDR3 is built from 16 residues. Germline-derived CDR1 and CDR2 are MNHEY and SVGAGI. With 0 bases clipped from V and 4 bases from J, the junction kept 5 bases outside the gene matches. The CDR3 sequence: CASSYSDRVKGNTIYF. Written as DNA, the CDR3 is TGTGCCAGCAGTTACTCGGACAGGGTGAAAGGAAACACCATATATTTT.

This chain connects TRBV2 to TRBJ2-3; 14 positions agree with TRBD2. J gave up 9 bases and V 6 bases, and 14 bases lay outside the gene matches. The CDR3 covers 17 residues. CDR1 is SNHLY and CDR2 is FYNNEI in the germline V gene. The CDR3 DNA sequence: TGTGCCAGCAGCGCGCCGGGACTAGCGGGGGCCCGACGGACGCAGTATTTT. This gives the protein CASSAPGLAGARRTQYF.

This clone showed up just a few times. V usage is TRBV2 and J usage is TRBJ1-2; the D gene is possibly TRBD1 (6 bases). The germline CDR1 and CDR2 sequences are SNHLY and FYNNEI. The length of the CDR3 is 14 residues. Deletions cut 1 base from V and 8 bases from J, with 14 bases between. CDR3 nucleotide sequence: TGTGCCAGCAGTGAAGGGCAGGGGATGGGAGGCTACACCTTC. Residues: CASSEGQGMGGYTF.

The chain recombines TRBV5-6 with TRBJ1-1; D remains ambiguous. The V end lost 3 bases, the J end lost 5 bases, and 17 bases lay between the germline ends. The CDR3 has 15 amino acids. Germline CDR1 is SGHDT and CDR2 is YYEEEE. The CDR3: CASSSGVFRGTEAFF. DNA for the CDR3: TGTGCCAGCAGCTCGGGAGTCTTCCGGGGAACTGAAGCTTTCTTT. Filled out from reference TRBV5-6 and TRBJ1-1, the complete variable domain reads DAGVTQSPTHLIKTRGQQVTLRCSPKSGHDTVSWYQQALGQGPQFIFQYYEEEERQRGNFPDRFSGHQFPNYSSELNVNALLLGDSALYLCASSSGVFRGTEAFFGQGTRLTVV.

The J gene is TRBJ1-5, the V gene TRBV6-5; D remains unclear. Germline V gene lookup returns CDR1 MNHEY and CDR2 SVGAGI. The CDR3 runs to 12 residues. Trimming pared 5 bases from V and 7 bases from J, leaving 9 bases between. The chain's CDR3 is CASSANGQPQHF. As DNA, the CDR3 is TGTGCCAGCAGTGCCAACGGGCAGCCCCAGCATTTT.

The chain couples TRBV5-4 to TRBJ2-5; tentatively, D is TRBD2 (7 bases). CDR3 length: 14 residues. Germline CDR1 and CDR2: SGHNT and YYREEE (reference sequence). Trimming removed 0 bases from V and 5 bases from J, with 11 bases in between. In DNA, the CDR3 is TGTGCCAGCAGCTTGGTGGGAGGGGGGGAGACCCAGTACTTC. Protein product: CASSLVGGGETQYF.

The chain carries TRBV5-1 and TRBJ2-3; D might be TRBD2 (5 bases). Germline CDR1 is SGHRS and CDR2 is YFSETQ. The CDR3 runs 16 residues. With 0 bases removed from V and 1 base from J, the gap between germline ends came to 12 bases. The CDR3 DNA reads TGCGCCAGCAGCTTGGGGGTTGCGGGTGGCACAGATACGCAGTATTTT. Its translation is CASSLGVAGGTDTQYF.